Detailed here is one T cell receptor beta chain. Clones were sequenced by immunoSEQ multiplex PCR, and TCRdb holds only the in-frame ones, with some missing. Counted here are around 300,000 clones, around 87% occurring once; the ten biggest clones make up 2.4%. This record belongs to a study of blood T cell repertoires in COVID-19. Study-level background: Donors in the United States, Italy and Spain gave samples during acute or convalescent COVID-19.

The germline V gene encodes CDR1 SGHNT and CDR2 YYREEE (reference sequence). The CDR3 extends over 14 amino acids. V was clipped by 4 bases and J by 5 bases; unmatched bases: 7. The receptor comes from a woman aged 18 to 35 who had recovered from COVID-19. Sequences were obtained from PBMCs or T cells enriched from blood (not recorded which). The rearrangement links TRBV5-4 to TRBJ1-1, with 8 bases fitting TRBD1. CDR3 region: CASSADRVRTEAFF. The CDR3 nucleotides are TGTGCCAGCAGCGCGGACAGGGTGCGGACTGAAGCTTTCTTT.